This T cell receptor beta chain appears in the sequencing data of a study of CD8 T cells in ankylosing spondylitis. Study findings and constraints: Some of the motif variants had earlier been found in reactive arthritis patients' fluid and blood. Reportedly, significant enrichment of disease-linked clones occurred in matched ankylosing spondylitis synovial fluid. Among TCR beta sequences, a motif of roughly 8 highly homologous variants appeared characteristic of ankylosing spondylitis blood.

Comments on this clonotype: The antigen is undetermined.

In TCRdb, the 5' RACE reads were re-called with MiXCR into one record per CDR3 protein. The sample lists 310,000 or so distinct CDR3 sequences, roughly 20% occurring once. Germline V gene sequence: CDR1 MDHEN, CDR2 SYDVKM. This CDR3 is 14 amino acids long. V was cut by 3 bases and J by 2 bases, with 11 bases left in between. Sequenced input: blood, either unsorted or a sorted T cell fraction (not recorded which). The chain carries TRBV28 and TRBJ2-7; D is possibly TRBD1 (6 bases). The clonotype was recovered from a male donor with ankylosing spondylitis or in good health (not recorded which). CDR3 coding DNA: TGTGCCAGCAGTTTGACGGACAGAACCTACGAGCAGTACGTC. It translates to CASSLTDRTYEQYV.